Described below is a single T cell receptor (beta chain) sequence and its context. Its antigen is as yet unknown. The authors made the TRB cDNA libraries by 5' RACE using UMI labels. TCRdb reworked the 5' RACE reads into one entry per CDR3 protein, no DNA. The sample has nearly 45,000 distinct CDR3 sequences. The data were taken from a study of CXCR3-negative and CXCR3-positive naive CD8 T cells. The study's findings and limits: Diversity ran similarly high across both naive subsets but far lower in memory CD8+ cells.

Germline-derived CDR1 and CDR2 are MNHNY and SVGAGI (reference sequence). CDR3 length: 12 amino acids. The sequencing input was memory CD8+ T cells from blood. The rearrangement uses TRBV6-6 and TRBJ2-1. The TCR comes from a human donor in good health. Some clones in this sample may be carry-over from other donors' samples. CDR3 in amino acids: CASSSMRNEQFF.